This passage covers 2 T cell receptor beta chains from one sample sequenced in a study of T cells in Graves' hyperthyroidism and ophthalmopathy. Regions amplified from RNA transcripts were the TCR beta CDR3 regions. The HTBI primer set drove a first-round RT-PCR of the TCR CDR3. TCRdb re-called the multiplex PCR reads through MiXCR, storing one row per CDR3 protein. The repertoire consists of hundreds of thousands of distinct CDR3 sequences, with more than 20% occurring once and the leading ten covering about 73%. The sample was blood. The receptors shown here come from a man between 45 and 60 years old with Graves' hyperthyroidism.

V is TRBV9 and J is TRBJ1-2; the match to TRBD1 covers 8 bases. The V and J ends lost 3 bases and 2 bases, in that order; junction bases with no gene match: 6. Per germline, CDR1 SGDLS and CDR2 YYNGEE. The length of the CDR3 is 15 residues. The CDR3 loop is CASSGFGQGNYGYTF. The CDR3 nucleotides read TGTGCCAGCAGCGGCTTCGGACAGGGAAACTATGGCTACACCTTC.

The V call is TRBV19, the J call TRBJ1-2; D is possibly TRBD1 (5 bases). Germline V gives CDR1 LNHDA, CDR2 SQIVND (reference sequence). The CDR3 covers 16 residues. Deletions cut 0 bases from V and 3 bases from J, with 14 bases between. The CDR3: CASSIEDNPEDYGYTF. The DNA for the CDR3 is TGTGCCAGTAGTATAGAGGACAACCCGGAGGACTATGGCTACACCTTC.